The following is a TCR beta chain sequence with its context. These data belong to a study of blood T cell repertoires in COVID-19. The table came from immunoSEQ multiplex PCR; TCRdb's copy has only in-frame clones and leaves some out. Among more than 300,000 clones listed, 70% to 90% were seen once. Trimming cost V 0 bases and J 4 bases; bases outside gene matches: 7. The CDR3 sequence is 16 residues long. Germline-derived CDR1 and CDR2 are SGHRS and YFSETQ. The sequenced sample consisted of PBMCs or T cells enriched from blood (not recorded which). The source of this sequence is a woman aged 25-40 years who had recovered from COVID-19. This chain links TRBV5-1 with TRBJ1-1; 9 bases fit TRBD1. CDR3 sequence (DNA): TGCGCCAGCAGCTTGGTAACAGGGGGCTGGAGCACTGAAGCTTTCTTT. This translates into CASSLVTGGWSTEAFF.